This TCR beta chain came from a study of blood T cells in healthy people across ages (dated by TCRdb to 2014 to 2015). Concerning the study at large: In model experiments, template switching captured about one uniquely barcoded TCR beta cDNA molecule for every two T cells. To track age-related changes in TCR beta repertoire diversity, the study relied on deep sequencing normalized with unique cDNA molecular identifiers. The donors were divided into four age groups: young (average around 17 years), middle-aged (approximately 41), aged (about 62) and long-lived (about 90). For two donors (one aged 18 to 29 and one aged 80 or older), the study analyzed two additional independent replicas of 1 million unique cDNA reads from the same blood draw. What the authors observed across the whole study: Observed TCR beta diversity per million T cells fell roughly linearly with age, and a significant reduction was already apparent by age roughly 40. Because the CMV infection status of the donors was unknown, age-related changes in expanded clonotypes may potentially have been confounded. Estimates of total diversity based on one million sequenced T cells were regarded as lower bounds and as underestimates. Since profiling was done on bulk unsorted PBMCs, naive and antigen-experienced compartments could not be conclusively compared. Compared with the aged group, more naive CD4+ T cells, fewer expanded clones and increased TCR diversity were shown by the long-lived group, suggesting age selection. The percentage of naive T cells measured by flow cytometry correlated strongly with observed TCR beta diversity.

Library preparation used 5' RACE. Sequenced using an Illumina HiSeq 2500. A second PCR of 7 to 11 cycles was performed with a sample-barcoded 5' primer and a J-beta primer mix. A template-switch 5' adaptor carrying 12 random nucleotides introduced a unique molecular identifier onto each TCR beta cDNA molecule. Each sample yielded at least 2.5 million CDR3-containing paired-end reads. The Mint cDNA synthesis kit, primed by a TRBC-specific oligonucleotide, was used to synthesize first-strand cDNA from all RNA. Following uracil-DNA glycosylase treatment, all cDNA underwent a first 18-cycle PCR with the universal primers M1SS and BC2_uni_R. The authors' pipeline ran thus. For normalization, 1 million high-quality reads were randomly selected from each sample, with every read carrying a distinct molecular identifier. Reads sharing molecular identifiers were discarded rather than binned into consensus sequences. MiTCR, set to a Q25 quality threshold and the strictest error-elimination algorithm, was used for CDR3 identification, clonotype clustering and error correction. Lower-bound total TCR beta diversity was estimated with a nonparametric unseen species model using Euler transformation. Starting from the raw public reads, TCRdb applied fastp trimming at Q25, assembled clones with MiXCR and retained in-frame beta chains. Rows are combined by CDR3 protein, so each entry shows the most common genes and DNA. TCRdb's processing, not the authors' own work, is the source of the V and J calls. Across this sample there are about 840,000 distinct CDR3 sequences, with 25% to 30% seen only once. Roughly a tenth of the sample lies in the top ten.

V is reduced by 1 base and J by 6 bases, leaving a spacing of 9 bases between them. The CDR3 holds 14 amino acids from the cysteine to the phenylalanine. Of the read, only the CDR3 DNA is kept; its 42 bases are in frame from base 1. From a lookup of the germline V gene, CDR1 and CDR2 are MGHRA and YSYEKL. Donors were 30 to 45 systemically healthy Caucasian individuals from Russia aged roughly 6 to 95 years. Around 10 milliliters of peripheral blood were collected from each donor into EDTA-treated Vacutainer tubes. Ficoll-Paque density-gradient centrifugation was used to isolate PBMCs, with at least 7 million per sample. Total RNA was extracted from PBMCs with Trizol reagent, with at least 5 micrograms obtained per sample. For every donor, an aliquot of PBMCs went through flow cytometry to measure the percentages of naive CD45RAhigh/CD27high T cells. This clonotype was seen just once. No cognate antigen has been identified for it. The sample holds no much larger clone one base away, and base qualities are not on file. One read is thin evidence.

These data were likewise used in another study, on T cells of mothers and their children. According to the second study: Donors were nine systemically healthy Caucasian individuals: three mothers and their six children. cDNA synthesis consumed the entire amount of extracted RNA, loaded at roughly 1.5 ug RNA in each 15 ul reaction. Sample barcodes and 2-4 random nucleotides were added via the M1S primer in the second PCR. More than 9 million TCR beta CDR3 reads were obtained from each mother, and about 3 million reads were obtained from each child. In both related and unrelated pairs, thymic selection shapes the output of TCR recombination in a similar way, with inherited differences having only a minor effect. Normalized repertoire overlap was always slightly but never significantly higher in related than unrelated mother-child pairs. With a sensitivity of about 100 clones per million clonotypes, no persistent microchimeric T cell clones were detected. In the study, deep NGS was used to compare the TCR beta repertoires of mothers and children, and features distinguishing related mother-child pairs from unrelated individuals were sought. On average, the children were approximately 12 +/- 4 years old, while the mothers were around 42 +/- 4 years old. After adapter ligation with NEBNext reagents, the libraries were sequenced on Illumina HiSeq 2000 with 100+100 nt paired-end reads. To prevent cross-contamination, the mother and child libraries were prepared a month apart and were sequenced in separate runs. For each donor, somewhere between roughly 500,000 and 2,100,000 distinct TCR beta clonotypes were identified. Naive TCR beta clonotypes were estimated from low-frequency clonotypes matched to each donor's FACS-determined naive share, without sorting.

This chain is built from TRBV4-1 and TRBJ2-2; no D gene is confidently identified. The clonotype originates from a woman between 35 and 50 years old in good health. The specimen sequenced was blood. The bases are TGCGCCAGCAGCCAAGGTTATCTCGCCGGGGAGCTGTTTTTT. Its coded protein is CASSQGYLAGELFF.